Below, 4 T cell receptor beta chains from the same sample are listed, as sequenced in a study of tumor-infiltrating lymphocytes in primary liver carcinoma. The tissue used was unsorted bulk material of 20-30 mg. RNA and DNA were co-extracted from it with the AllPrep DNA/RNA mini kit. Using a constant-region primer together with ProtoScript II reverse transcriptase, TCR beta cDNA was made from approximately 500 ng of total RNA. For TCR beta, libraries were produced by three nested multiplex PCR rounds using slightly modified ARM-PCR. A C-beta reverse primer and TRBV1-TRBV30 forward primers served in each of the first two PCR rounds, at around 10 cycles apiece. A single record per CDR3 protein comes from TCRdb applying MiXCR to the multiplex PCR reads. The sample lists 40,000 to 45,000 distinct CDR3 sequences, approximately 73% seen once, with about 19% in the top ten. Sequencing was done on a sample of liver tumor tissue from sampling region 2. Subset defined: tumor region T2, inferior pole. The source is a man between 35 and 55 years old with primary liver carcinoma and hepatitis B virus infection.

The chain recombines TRBV11-3 with TRBJ2-1, with no clear D. The CDR3 sequence is 14 residues long. Germline V lookup: CDR1 SGHNT, CDR2 YENEEA. V lost 4 bases to trimming and J lost 7 bases, with 14 bases between them. CDR3 amino acids: CASSSRVSKNEQFF. The CDR3 coding sequence is TGTGCCAGCAGCTCACGCGTCTCGAAAAATGAGCAGTTCTTC. Based on the CDR3 plus reference TRBV11-3 and TRBJ2-1, the full variable domain is EAGVVQSPRYKIIEKKQPVAFWCNPISGHNTLYWYLQNLGQGPELLIRYENEEAVDDSQLPKDRFSAERLKGVDSTLKIQPAELGDSAVYLCASSSRVSKNEQFFGPGTRLTVL.

Comments on this clonotype: The conserved phenylalanine or tryptophan normally closing the CDR3 is absent here, so this likely arose from a read error. The chain employs TRBV12-3 or TRBV12-4 and TRBJ1-3; D not certain. Trimming removed 5 bases at V and 2 bases at J, with 13 bases between. The CDR3 consists of 15 residues. The CDR3 nucleotides are TGTGCCAGCAGTGTCAGCCCGGTGACTGGAAACACCATATATATT. Translating gives CASSVSPVTGNTIYI.

This clonotype was seen many times. This chain connects TRBV4-2 to TRBJ2-3; 10 bases match TRBD2. CDR3 length: 18 residues. The J segment lost 3 bases and the V segment lost 1 base, leaving 10 bases of the junction unmatched. Per germline, CDR1 LGHNA and CDR2 YNFKEQ. The CDR3 protein is CASSQVEGGSGGTDTQYF. CDR3 sequence (DNA): TGTGCCAGCAGCCAAGTTGAGGGTGGTAGCGGGGGGACAGATACGCAGTATTTT.

This chain joins TRBV29-1 and TRBJ2-2; weak D call: TRBD2 (6 bases). From germline, CDR1 is SQVTM and CDR2 ANQGSEA. This CDR3 contains 13 residues. Trimming removed 4 bases at V and 7 bases at J, with 13 bases between. CDR3 DNA: TGCAGCGTTGGAGGGGAGGCGGTCGGGGAGCTGTTTTTT. The encoded protein is CSVGGEAVGELFF.